This passage covers 15 T cell receptor beta chains from one sample sequenced in a study of T cell repertoires in cytomegalovirus infection. MiXCR, run by TCRdb on the reads, gives a single entry per CDR3 protein. The sample yields fewer than 150,000 distinct CDR3 sequences, 30% seen once. These TCRs are of unknown antigen specificity. The source material was CD8+ T cells from cultured PBMCs, sampled from culture after CMV antigen stimulation. These receptors were collected from a human donor in good health (CMV status not recorded). Some clones in this sample may be carry-over from other donors' samples.

The V and J genes are TRBV5-8 and TRBJ2-3; perhaps TRBD2 as D (5 bases). The CDR3 has 16 residues. CDR1 SGHTS and CDR2 YDEGEE come from the germline V gene. Trimming stripped 0 bases from V and 1 base from J, with 12 bases between. The CDR3: CASSLEPGYGTDTQYF. CDR3 DNA sequence: TGTGCCAGCAGCTTGGAACCGGGGTATGGCACAGATACGCAGTATTTT.

V gene TRBV20-1 combines with J gene TRBJ2-4; D is uncertain. The V end lost 3 bases, the J end lost 0 bases, and 9 bases lay between the germline ends. Germline lookup yields CDR1 DFQATT and CDR2 SNEGSKA (reference sequence). The CDR3 runs to 14 residues. This CDR3 reads CSASVALAKNIQYF. CDR3 sequence (DNA): TGCAGTGCTAGCGTTGCTTTAGCCAAAAACATTCAGTACTTC.

This sequence joins TRBV4-1 and TRBJ1-4, with unresolved D. The V gene lost 1 base and the J gene lost 4 bases, with 13 bases spanning the gap. The CDR3 loop spans 16 amino acids. The germline CDR1 and CDR2 sequences are MGHRA and YSYEKL. CDR3 coding DNA: TGCGCCAGCAGCCAAGCCCGTGGACGGAATAATGAAAAACTGTTTTTT. It translates to CASSQARGRNNEKLFF.

This sequence joins TRBV6-1 and TRBJ2-3; TRBD1 or TRBD2 may be the D gene (5 bases each). V shed 1 base and J shed 4 bases, with 12 bases lying between them. The CDR3 contains 15 residues. Germline V gene data show CDR1 as MNHNS and CDR2 as SASEGT. CDR3 nucleotide sequence: TGTGCCAGCAGTGAAGGGCCGGGGCAAGCAGATACGCAGTATTTT. This gives the protein CASSEGPGQADTQYF.

This clonotype was detected many times. The chain has TRBV3-1 and TRBJ2-6; D is unclear. The germline V gene encodes CDR1 LGHDT and CDR2 YNNKEL (reference sequence). Trimming took 3 bases from V and 9 from J, leaving 12 bases between them. The CDR3 runs to 14 residues. DNA for the CDR3: TGTGCCAGCAGCCACGGCAGAGACTTCAACGTCCTGACTTTC. This translates into CASSHGRDFNVLTF.

The chain uses TRBV25-1 and TRBJ1-1; TRBD1 matches at 9 bases. CDR3 length equals 16 residues. Germline CDR1 MGHDK, CDR2 SYGVNS. V trimming: 4 bases; J trimming: 5 bases; junction bases outside the gene matches: 11. Here the CDR3 reads CASSVGTGRTGTEAFF. CDR3 in DNA: TGTGCCAGCAGTGTCGGGACAGGGCGGACAGGGACTGAAGCTTTCTTT.

This clonotype was observed many times. The rearrangement links TRBV7-6 to TRBJ2-7; no firm D call. The CDR3 spans 13 residues. Germline V gene lookup returns CDR1 SGHVS and CDR2 FNYEAQ. Trimming took 3 bases from V and 2 from J, leaving 8 bases between them. CDR3 loop: CASSFGPTYEQYF. The CDR3 DNA reads as TGTGCCAGCAGCTTCGGTCCAACCTACGAGCAGTACTTC.

J is TRBJ2-7 and V is TRBV20-1; 16 bases map to TRBD2. J was trimmed by 1 base and V by 6 bases; bases with no gene match: 12. The CDR3 is 18 residues long. The germline gives CDR1 DFQATT, CDR2 SNEGSKA (reference sequence). The chain's CDR3 is CSANGLGTSGGESYEQYF. For the CDR3, the DNA is TGCAGTGCAAATGGCTTAGGGACTAGCGGGGGGGAATCCTACGAGCAGTACTTC.

The chain couples TRBV12-3 or TRBV12-4 to TRBJ2-1; 7 bases align to TRBD1. V lost 6 bases, J lost 1 base, and 9 bases stayed unmatched. This CDR3 has 16 amino acids. The CDR3 protein is CASRARTGISYNEQFF. The CDR3 DNA sequence: TGTGCCAGCAGGGCCCGGACAGGAATATCCTACAATGAGCAGTTCTTC.

This chain joins TRBV7-8 and TRBJ2-2; 8 bases match TRBD2. V was clipped by 2 bases and J by 5 bases; unmatched bases: 7. Germline V CDR1 and CDR2: SGHVS, FQNEAQ. CDR3 length: 16 amino acids. The CDR3 nucleotides read TGTGCCAGCAGCTTACCCCGGGGGGGAGGAACCGGGGAGCTGTTTTTT. Translation: CASSLPRGGGTGELFF.

This clonotype was seen many times. Written as DNA, the CDR3 is TGTGCCAGCAGCCGACTGGGACAATCTCTAGAGACCCAGTACTTC. Protein: CASSRLGQSLETQYF. This chain connects TRBV7-8 to TRBJ2-5; a possible D gene is TRBD1 (6 bases). Trimming cost V 5 bases and J 4 bases, with 17 bases left between them. The V gene's germline CDR1 is SGHVS and CDR2 FQNEAQ. The CDR3 length is 15 residues.

V usage is TRBV9 and J usage is TRBJ2-2; 8 bases fit TRBD2. This CDR3 is built from 15 residues. Germline assignment: CDR1 SGDLS and CDR2 YYNGEE. The V segment lost 3 bases and the J segment 6 bases; nucleotides outside the gene matches: 7. The CDR3 DNA sequence: TGTGCCAGCAGCGGCGGGACTAGTATGGCCGGGGAGCTGTTTTTT. Its translation: CASSGGTSMAGELFF. The full variable domain, its missing parts supplied by reference TRBV9 and TRBJ2-2, is DSGVTQTPKHLITATGQRVTLRCSPRSGDLSVYWYQQSLDQGLQFLIQYYNGEERAKGNILERFSAQQFPDLHSELNLSSLELGDSALYFCASSGGTSMAGELFFGEGSRLTVL.

The V and J genes are TRBV28 and TRBJ2-1; TRBD2 matches at 7 bases. This CDR3 comprises 16 residues. Germline CDR1 MDHEN, CDR2 SYDVKM. The ends lost 6 bases at V and 4 bases at J; junction bases unmatched: 12. CDR3 amino acids: CASSDITRGGYNEQFF. The CDR3, as DNA: TGTGCCAGCAGCGACATCACCCGCGGGGGATACAATGAGCAGTTCTTC. Filled out from reference TRBV28 and TRBJ2-1, the complete variable domain reads DVKVTQSSRYLVKRTGEKVFLECVQDMDHENMFWYRQDPGLGLRLIYFSYDVKMKEKGDIPEGYSVSREKKERFSLILESASTNQTSMYLCASSDITRGGYNEQFFGPGTRLTVL.

The CDR3 reads CASSLATSQPQHF. The CDR3 bases are TGTGCCAGCAGCTTAGCTACGAGTCAGCCCCAGCATTTT. This sequence joins TRBV7-8 and TRBJ1-5; D remains unclear. Per germline, CDR1 SGHVS and CDR2 FQNEAQ. Trimming removed 0 bases from V and 6 bases from J, with 6 bases in between. This CDR3 comprises 13 residues. The whole variable domain, filled in from reference TRBV7-8 and TRBJ1-5, reads GAGVSQSPRYKVAKRGQDVALRCDPISGHVSLFWYQQALGQGPEFLTYFQNEAQLDKSGLPSDRFFAERPEGSVSTLKIQRTQQEDSAVYLCASSLATSQPQHFGDGTRLSIL.

This clonotype has only a few counts. V usage is TRBV27 and J usage is TRBJ2-3; unclear D gene. This CDR3 contains 12 residues. The V and J ends lost 5 bases and 6 bases respectively, with 9 bases between them. Germline-derived CDR1 and CDR2 are MNHEY and SMNVEV (reference sequence). In nucleotides, the CDR3 is TGTGCCAGCAGTGTTCCTGGGGATACGCAGTATTTT. Protein: CASSVPGDTQYF.